What follows are 23 T cell receptor beta chains derived from one specimen sequenced in a study of shared clonotypes between healthy human individuals. TCRdb's table, derived via immunoSEQ multiplex PCR, lists solely in-frame clones and lacks some. The sample shows hundreds of thousands of clones, around 74% of them seen only once. The sample consisted of memory CD4+ T cells sorted from blood. This sample's subset: CD45RA-negative fraction. These receptor sequences come from a young woman in good health.

The V gene is TRBV29-1, the J gene TRBJ2-2, with D perhaps TRBD1 or TRBD2 (6 bases each). CDR1 and CDR2 from the germline V gene are SQVTM and ANQGSEA. The CDR3 extends over 14 amino acids. V shed 7 bases and J shed 4 bases, with 16 bases lying between them. CDR3 residues: CSARGVFGTGELFF. CDR3 bases: TGCAGCGCGAGGGGGGTGTTTGGCACCGGGGAGCTGTTTTTT.

The V call is TRBV7-9, the J call TRBJ1-3, with no clear D. The V gene's germline CDR1 is SEHNR and CDR2 FQNEAQ (reference sequence). This CDR3 is 15 amino acids long. V dropped 7 bases and J dropped 0 bases, with 13 bases sitting between them. The CDR3 here is CASTPPGNSGNTIYF. CDR3 in DNA: TGTGCCAGCACGCCCCCCGGTAACTCTGGAAACACCATATATTTT.

The rearrangement links TRBV4-1 to TRBJ2-2, with D uncertain. Germline V CDR1 and CDR2: MGHRA, YSYEKL. Trimming stripped 4 bases from V and 7 bases from J, with 7 bases between. This CDR3 is built from 12 residues. In nucleotides, the CDR3 is TGCGCCAGCAGCCGGCTACTCGGGGAGCTGTTTTTT. It is translated as CASSRLLGELFF.

The chain joins TRBV30 to TRBJ1-5, with D unresolved. Trimming removed 2 bases at V and 5 bases at J, with 10 bases between. The CDR3 totals 13 residues. CDR1 and CDR2 from the germline V gene are GTSNPN and SVGIG (reference sequence). CDR3 sequence: CAWSSRGYQPQHF. The CDR3 DNA sequence: TGTGCCTGGAGTTCTCGCGGATATCAGCCCCAGCATTTT.

This clone was observed once. The V gene is TRBV11-2, the J gene TRBJ1-1, with a weak D call TRBD1 (5 bases). Germline V gene sequence: CDR1 SGHAT, CDR2 FQNNGV. The CDR3 totals 14 residues. V was shortened by 6 bases and J by 4 bases, with 15 bases between the two germline ends. Written as DNA, the CDR3 is TGTGCCAGCAGTTGGGGCCATACTCTCACTGAAGCTTTCTTT. This sequence encodes CASSWGHTLTEAFF.

The J gene is TRBJ2-1, the V gene TRBV25-1, with D hard to call. The V and J ends lost 7 bases and 5 bases respectively, with 12 bases between them. The CDR3 length is 13 residues. Germline values: CDR1 MGHDK, CDR2 SYGVNS. The CDR3 spells CASINRLHNEQFF. The CDR3 region has the DNA TGTGCCAGCATAAATAGGCTTCACAATGAGCAGTTCTTC. Filled out from reference TRBV25-1 and TRBJ2-1, the complete variable domain reads EADIYQTPRYLVIGTGKKITLECSQTMGHDKMYWYQQDPGMELHLIHYSYGVNSTEKGDLSSESTVSRIRTEHFPLTLESARPSHTSQYLCASINRLHNEQFFGPGTRLTVL.

The V call is TRBV14, the J call TRBJ1-6; maybe TRBD1 (5 bases). The CDR3 totals 13 residues. Trimming took off 6 bases at V and 10 bases at J, with 13 bases between the two ends. Per the germline V gene, CDR1 is SGHDN and CDR2 is FVKESK. Here the CDR3 DNA reads TGTGCCAGCAGTTACAGGATGGGATCACCCCTCCACTTT. The encoded protein is CASSYRMGSPLHF.

The gene calls are TRBV9 and TRBJ2-3; TRBD1 or TRBD2 may be the D gene (6 bases each). Germline CDR1 reads SGDLS; CDR2 reads YYNGEE. V was trimmed by 1 base and J by 1 base, leaving 10 bases between them. This CDR3 is 15 amino acids long. The DNA for the CDR3 is TGTGCCAGCAGCGTAAGGGGGGACGGCACAGATACGCAGTATTTT. Residues: CASSVRGDGTDTQYF.

The V and J genes are TRBV27 and TRBJ2-6, with 8 bases matching TRBD1. This CDR3 has 17 residues. Germline V gives CDR1 MNHEY, CDR2 SMNVEV (reference sequence). V was clipped by 5 bases and J by 0 bases; unmatched bases: 6. The CDR3 DNA follows: TGTGCCAGCAGTGATCAGGGGGCCATCTCTGGGGCCAACGTCCTGACTTTC. This sequence encodes CASSDQGAISGANVLTF.

The rearrangement joins TRBV7-9 to TRBJ2-3, with D perhaps being TRBD1 or TRBD2 (5 bases each). V was pared by 4 bases and J by 2 bases, with 13 bases between. CDR3 length equals 15 residues. Germline CDR1 reads SEHNR; CDR2 reads FQNEAQ (reference sequence). In nucleotides, the CDR3 is TGTGCCAGCAGCTCCCCTACGGGGCACACAGATACGCAGTATTTT. Its protein is CASSSPTGHTDTQYF.

Remarks on this clone: One end of the junction varies from germline; a read error may be responsible. The chain links TRBV4-3 to TRBJ1-1, with D possibly TRBD1 on 5 matching bases. The CDR3 sequence is 14 residues long. Germline values: CDR1 LGHNA, CDR2 YSLEER. CDR3 sequence: CASSPRDWNTEALF. In DNA form, the CDR3 reads TGCGCCAGCAGCCCGCGGGACTGGAACACTGAAGCTCTCTTT.

Comment on this clone: Other DNA sequences within the sample encode an identical CDR3. This chain connects TRBV2 to TRBJ1-1, with 7 bases fitting TRBD1. This CDR3 region has 13 residues. V dropped 5 bases and J dropped 3; count of bases not matched to a gene: 3. In germline, CDR1 is SNHLY, CDR2 FYNNEI. CDR3 sequence reads: CASSRQGHTEAFF. The DNA for the CDR3 is TGTGCCAGCAGTCGACAGGGCCACACTGAAGCTTTCTTT.

V is TRBV15 and J is TRBJ2-7; 12 bases fit TRBD2. V shed 2 bases, J shed 4 bases, and the junction held 3 bases outside the gene matches. The CDR3 covers 15 residues. Germline V gives CDR1 LNHNV, CDR2 YYDKDF (reference sequence). Here the CDR3 DNA reads TGTGCCACCAGCAGACGGACTAGCGGGGATTACGAGCAGTACTTC. Encoded protein: CATSRRTSGDYEQYF.

J is TRBJ1-2 and V is TRBV28, with 9 nucleotides matching TRBD1. Unmatched junction bases numbered 10, after V lost 5 bases and J lost 3 bases. Germline CDR1 reads MDHEN; CDR2 reads SYDVKM. The CDR3 has 16 amino acids. CDR3 sequence (DNA): TGTGCCAGCAGTCCCCCCACAGGGGGCGCCGACTATGGCTACACCTTC. It is translated as CASSPPTGGADYGYTF.

J is TRBJ1-1 and V is TRBV2; D remains unclear. Germline CDR1 reads SNHLY; CDR2 reads FYNNEI. CDR3 length: 14 residues. V gave up 4 bases and J gave up 1 base, with 10 bases separating them. This chain's CDR3 is CASSVIRGNTEAFF. CDR3 nucleotides: TGTGCCAGCAGTGTAATTCGGGGGAACACTGAAGCTTTCTTT.

The chain links TRBV29-1 to TRBJ2-7; either TRBD1 or TRBD2 may supply D (5 bases each). Germline V gene sequence: CDR1 SQVTM, CDR2 ANQGSEA. V was shortened by 5 bases and J by 6 bases, with 11 bases between the two germline ends. The CDR3 loop spans 11 amino acids. Here the CDR3 DNA reads TGCAGCGTTCATTCCGGGGCCGAGCAGTACTTC. This encodes CSVHSGAEQYF.

The chain couples TRBV2 to TRBJ1-4; D unresolved. The germline V gene has CDR1 SNHLY and CDR2 FYNNEI. The V end was cut by 11 bases, the J end by 1 base, with 8 bases between. This CDR3 has 12 amino acids. The CDR3 nucleotides read TGTGCCGGGTCCAGAACTAATGAAAAACTGTTTTTT. Encoded protein: CAGSRTNEKLFF.

V usage is TRBV19 and J usage is TRBJ1-3; D remains unclear. Trimming pared 8 bases from V and 0 bases from J, leaving 11 bases between. Germline V gene lookup returns CDR1 LNHDA and CDR2 SQIVND (reference sequence). The CDR3 has 14 amino acids. CDR3 loop: CASGRSDSGNTIYF. Written as DNA, the CDR3 is TGTGCCAGTGGAAGGTCCGACTCTGGAAACACCATATATTTT.

The chain has TRBV28 and TRBJ2-1; D unresolved. In germline, CDR1 is MDHEN, CDR2 SYDVKM. The CDR3 totals 14 residues. Trimming shortened V by 7 bases and J by 7 bases, and 17 bases separated the two germline ends. CDR3 in amino acids: CASTRRFSRNEQFF. The CDR3, as DNA: TGTGCCAGCACCCGGCGGTTCTCGAGGAATGAGCAGTTCTTC.

V usage is TRBV4-1 and J usage is TRBJ2-1; 7 bases map to TRBD2. CDR3 length equals 15 residues. After removal of 1 base from V and 4 bases from J, the junction contained 4 bases not matched to a gene. CDR1 and CDR2 from the germline V gene are MGHRA and YSYEKL. CDR3 coding DNA: TGCGCCAGCAGCCAAGGGGAGGGCGGGTACAATGAGCAGTTCTTC. Translated: CASSQGEGGYNEQFF.

As DNA, the CDR3 is TGTGCCAGCAGCCGACTCGACAGGGGATGGAACACTGAAGCTTTCTTT. It codes for CASSRLDRGWNTEAFF. The V and J genes are TRBV27 and TRBJ1-1, with 8 bases lining up with TRBD1. CDR1 and CDR2 (germline): MNHEY, SMNVEV (reference sequence). J lost 1 base, V lost 6 bases, and 10 bases had no gene match. The CDR3 contains 16 residues.

V usage is TRBV6-5 and J usage is TRBJ2-2; 10 bases fit TRBD2. V shed 6 bases and J 4 bases; nucleotides not matched to a gene: 5. The length of the CDR3 is 15 residues. Germline V gene sequence: CDR1 MNHEY, CDR2 SVGAGI. The CDR3 loop is CASRPAGGVTGELFF. CDR3 DNA: TGTGCCAGCAGGCCAGCGGGAGGGGTCACCGGGGAGCTGTTTTTT.

CDR3 sequence (DNA): TGCGCCAGCGGACAGGGGCGGGGGGAAGAGACCCAGTACTTC. The encoded protein is CASGQGRGEETQYF. V usage is TRBV5-1 and J usage is TRBJ2-5, with D tentatively TRBD1 (9 bases). The CDR3 consists of 14 residues. V shed 7 bases and J shed 3 bases, with 16 bases lying between them. CDR1 and CDR2 from the germline V gene are SGHRS and YFSETQ. Full variable domain (outside the CDR3, taken from reference TRBV5-1 and TRBJ2-5): KAGVTQTPRYLIKTRGQQVTLSCSPISGHRSVSWYQQTPGQGLQFLFEYFSETQRNKGNFPGRFSGRQFSNSRSEMNVSTLELGDSALYLCASGQGRGEETQYFGPGTRLLVL.